This entry features one T cell receptor (beta chain) sequence. This clone's antigen is unknown. No clone much larger than this one lies a single base away; base qualities are absent. Genomic DNA was isolated from the sorted cells so that the TCRbeta CDR3 region could be sequenced. The immunoSEQ Assay was used to sequence the TCRbeta CDR3 regions. The clones in this table, taken by TCRdb from immuneACCESS, are in-frame only. Not every clone is retained; where verified, under half of the shortfall comes from an unresolved V gene, and the cause of the rest is unknown. The table for this sample lists approximately 71,000 clones; approximately 94% of them were counted only once. The ten largest clones take up approximately 15% of the sample. The data were taken from a study of OX40 agonist ivuxolimab in advanced cancers. Describing the broader study: Ivuxolimab, which targeted the costimulatory receptor OX40 (CD134), was an agonistic, fully human IgG2 monoclonal antibody. In the dose-escalation cohort, nearly 85% of patients were male, and the mean age was roughly 56 years with a range of about 20 to 79. Partial responses were achieved by three dose-escalation patients, of whom one had hepatocellular carcinoma and two had cutaneous melanoma. Intravenous ivuxolimab was administered to patients every 2 weeks at six dose levels: 0.01, 0.1, 0.3, 1.5, 3 and 10 mg/kg. Prior anti-PD-1, anti-PD-L1 or anti-CTLA-4 therapy was permitted, and checkpoint inhibitors had been received by under 50% of dose-escalation patients. The paper covers the monotherapy dose-escalation part of the phase I ivuxolimab trial, which included N of about 50 patients. Among the 50 to 55 dose-escalation patients, around 20 had hepatocellular carcinoma, roughly 15 melanoma, 9 renal cell carcinoma and 9 head and neck cancer. Peripheral TCRbeta sequencing was intended to test whether TCR sequence diversity was altered and clonal T-cell expansion was caused by ivuxolimab. Study-level results and caveats: The antigen specificity of the clonally expanded peripheral T cells was not determined. Low levels of normalized T-cell clonal expansion were also seen in some patients who did not respond. On average, CD8+ T cells showed more expanded clones than CD4+ T cells after ivuxolimab. In the 0.1-3.0 mg/kg groups, partial responders were among the patients with the lowest normalized peripheral clonal expansion, particularly in CD8+ T cells. At doses of 0.1 to 3.0 mg/kg, clonal expansion of both CD4+ and CD8+ T cells in blood was seen between baseline and week 6.

Patients with a history of autoimmune disease or receiving systemic immunosuppression were excluded from the trial. Peripheral blood for TCR sequencing was drawn from every dose cohort at baseline, at cycle 4 day 1 and at cycle 7 day 1. The samples were drawn from a first-in-human, open-label, multicenter phase I dose-escalation trial of ivuxolimab. The trial enrolled adults with locally advanced or metastatic head and neck squamous cell, hepatocellular, melanoma or renal cell carcinoma. Before TCR sequencing, CD4+ T cells and CD8+ T cells were sorted from peripheral blood as separate populations. Between the V and J ends, shortened by 0 bases and 4 bases respectively, the junction contains 15 bases. The germline V gene gives CDR1 as MGHRA and CDR2 as YSYEKL. Measured from the cysteine to the phenylalanine, the CDR3 is 16 residues long. Just the 48-base CDR3 DNA is kept, in frame starting at base 1.

Sequencing used CD4+ or CD8+ T cells sorted from blood, obtained in a trial of the OX40 agonist ivuxolimab. The sequence joins TRBV4-1 to TRBJ1-2; TRBD1 is perhaps the D gene, given 6 matching bases. The receptor comes from an adult with an advanced solid tumor such as melanoma, head and neck, liver or kidney cancer. In nucleotide form, the sequence is TGCGCCAGCAGCCAAGATAGCCGGGGGCCCACCTATGGCTACACCTTC. Its coded protein is CASSQDSRGPTYGYTF.